These 13 T cell receptor beta chains were all obtained from the same sample, sequenced in a study of blood T cell repertoires in COVID-19 (dated by TCRdb to 2020 to 2021). Libraries came from the immunoSEQ multiplex PCR assay. Not all clones reach the TCRdb copy of this immuneACCESS table, which keeps in-frame sequences only. Checked studies attribute under half of the gap to unresolved V genes and leave the rest unexplained. The sample contains 190,000 or so clones, around 89% of them found a single time. Roughly 4% of the sample rests with the top ten. The sample was peripheral blood. These receptors all stem from a woman under 40 with acute or convalescent COVID-19.

The chain employs TRBV30 and TRBJ2-7; D is possibly TRBD1 (6 bases). The CDR3 is 13 residues long. V dropped 5 bases and J dropped 0 bases, with 11 bases sitting between them. The germline V gene encodes CDR1 GTSNPN and CDR2 SVGIG (reference sequence). The CDR3 is CAWGADSSYEQYF. The CDR3 DNA reads as TGTGCCTGGGGGGCGGACAGCTCCTACGAGCAGTACTTC. The full variable domain, in which reference TRBV30 and TRBJ2-7 provide the parts outside the CDR3, is SQTIHQWPATLVQPVGSPLSLECTVEGTSNPNLYWYRQAAGRGLQLLFYSVGIGQISSEVPQNLSASRPQDRQFILSSKKLLLSDSGFYLCAWGADSSYEQYFGPGTRLTVT.

This clone was seen a handful of times. The chain couples TRBV5-1 to TRBJ2-7, with a weak D call TRBD1 (5 bases). The CDR3 extends over 16 amino acids. The ends were cut back, 2 bases at V and 3 bases at J, with 18 bases in the middle. From germline, CDR1 is SGHRS and CDR2 YFSETQ. As DNA, the CDR3 is TGCGCCAGCAGCTTACGCTCAGGGATGGGCTTCTACGAGCAGTACTTC. Protein sequence: CASSLRSGMGFYEQYF.

V usage is TRBV5-1 and J usage is TRBJ2-5, with 9 bases that match TRBD1. The CDR3 runs to 16 residues. With V trimmed by 3 bases and J by 4 bases, 10 bases remained unmatched. Looked up from germline, CDR1 is SGHRS and CDR2 is YFSETQ. CDR3 residues: CASSSDPGQGLETQYF. The CDR3 DNA reads as TGCGCCAGCAGCTCGGACCCGGGACAGGGTCTAGAGACCCAGTACTTC.

This clone has just a few counts. The rearrangement links TRBV18 to TRBJ1-6, with a weak D call TRBD1 (6 bases). The CDR3 is made up of 16 amino acids. Trimming left V 3 bases short and J 14 bases short, with 23 bases between. Germline CDR1 reads KGHSH; CDR2 reads LQKENI. CDR3 region: CASSPRTEGDFWALHF. As DNA, the CDR3 is TGTGCCAGCTCACCTCGGACAGAAGGCGATTTTTGGGCCCTCCACTTT. Full variable domain (missing parts from reference TRBV18 and TRBJ1-6): NAGVMQNPRHLVRRRGQEARLRCSPMKGHSHVYWYRQLPEEGLKFMVYLQKENIIDESGMPKERFSAEFPKEGPSILRIQQVVRGDSAAYFCASSPRTEGDFWALHFGNGTRLTVT.

V gene TRBV9 combines with J gene TRBJ2-5; the match to TRBD2 covers 11 bases. This CDR3 has 16 residues. With 4 bases clipped from V and 4 bases from J, the junction kept 9 bases outside the gene matches. Germline assignment: CDR1 SGDLS and CDR2 YYNGEE. The CDR3 spells CASSPFLAGGLETQYF. CDR3 DNA: TGTGCCAGCAGCCCGTTCCTAGCGGGAGGTTTAGAGACCCAGTACTTC.

The chain couples TRBV14 to TRBJ2-1, with a tentative D call TRBD2 (6 bases). V lost 1 base to trimming and J lost 15 bases, with 16 bases between them. The germline V gene has CDR1 SGHDN and CDR2 FVKESK. The CDR3 totals 13 residues. This CDR3 reads CASSQGEEFEGFF. CDR3 sequence (DNA): TGTGCCAGCAGCCAAGGGGAGGAGTTTGAGGGGTTCTTC.

To note about this clone: The junction and the germline gene differ at one end; a read error may be behind it. This sequence joins TRBV7-7 and TRBJ1-3; no definite D call. Germline lookup yields CDR1 SSHAT and CDR2 FNYEAQ (reference sequence). The CDR3 is 13 amino acids. The DNA of the CDR3 is TGTGCTAGCAGCCCCACGGTCGGAAACACCATATATTTT. Encoded protein: CASSPTVGNTIYF.

The chain links TRBV28 to TRBJ2-1, with D perhaps matching TRBD2 (6 bases). CDR1 is MDHEN, CDR2 SYDVKM, per germline. This CDR3 comprises 13 residues. Trimming stripped 6 bases from V and 7 bases from J, with 13 bases between. This CDR3 reads CASSDGRTNEQFF. In DNA form, the CDR3 reads TGTGCCAGCAGCGACGGGAGAACAAATGAGCAGTTCTTC. Combining the CDR3 with reference TRBV28 and TRBJ2-1 gives the whole variable domain DVKVTQSSRYLVKRTGEKVFLECVQDMDHENMFWYRQDPGLGLRLIYFSYDVKMKEKGDIPEGYSVSREKKERFSLILESASTNQTSMYLCASSDGRTNEQFFGPGTRLTVL.

V gene TRBV18 combines with J gene TRBJ2-5; TRBD2 might be the D (6 bases). V lost 5 bases and J lost 4, with 20 bases in between. In germline, CDR1 is KGHSH, CDR2 LQKENI. This CDR3 region has 16 residues. The DNA of the CDR3 is TGTGCCAGCTCAACCAACCAGCGCCTCGGGGGAGAGACCCAGTACTTC. Amino acids: CASSTNQRLGGETQYF.

This rearrangement joins TRBV18 to TRBJ2-3, with 10 positions matching TRBD2. This CDR3 comprises 20 residues. Germline CDR1 and CDR2: KGHSH and LQKENI. V shed 4 bases and J 1 base; nucleotides not matched to a gene: 17. In DNA form, the CDR3 reads TGTGCCAGCTCACTCACCAGCAGAGCGGGAGGGCCGGGGGGCACAGATACGCAGTATTTT. Its translation: CASSLTSRAGGPGGTDTQYF. The whole variable domain, filled in from reference TRBV18 and TRBJ2-3, reads NAGVMQNPRHLVRRRGQEARLRCSPMKGHSHVYWYRQLPEEGLKFMVYLQKENIIDESGMPKERFSAEFPKEGPSILRIQQVVRGDSAAYFCASSLTSRAGGPGGTDTQYFGPGTRLTVL.

The chain is built from TRBV19 and TRBJ1-1; 7 bases align to TRBD1. From germline, CDR1 is LNHDA and CDR2 SQIVND (reference sequence). The CDR3 runs to 18 residues. Germline trimming cut 2 bases from V and 0 bases from J; bases unmatched to any gene: 12. The CDR3 DNA reads TGTGCCAGTAGTATAAAGGGGACAGCTACCCTCCTGAACACTGAAGCTTTCTTT. Translating it yields CASSIKGTATLLNTEAFF.

V is TRBV2 and J is TRBJ1-2, with a possible D match to TRBD1 (5 bases). V was clipped by 6 bases and J by 0 bases, with 11 bases between them. CDR1 SNHLY and CDR2 FYNNEI come from the germline V gene. The CDR3 runs 14 residues. The CDR3 protein is CASSPDRSNYGYTF. The CDR3 region has the DNA TGTGCCAGCAGCCCTGACAGATCTAACTATGGCTACACCTTC. The variable domain in full, completed from reference TRBV2 and TRBJ1-2, reads EPEVTQTPSHQVTQMGQEVILRCVPISNHLYFYWYRQILGQKVEFLVSFYNNEISEKSEIFDDQFSVERPDGSNFTLKIRSTKLEDSAMYFCASSPDRSNYGYTFGSGTRLTVV.

The rearrangement links TRBV4-2 to TRBJ2-5; tentatively, D is TRBD1 (6 bases). The V and J ends lost 6 bases and 2 bases respectively, with 10 bases between them. Germline V gene lookup returns CDR1 LGHNA and CDR2 YNFKEQ. The CDR3 contains 13 residues. CDR3 in amino acids: CASSIGGQETQYF. In nucleotides, the CDR3 is TGTGCCAGCAGTATAGGGGGTCAAGAGACCCAGTACTTC.